This T cell receptor (beta chain) emerged from a study of early T cells in non-severe SARS-CoV-2 infection. Findings and limits, study-wide: VDJdb matching skewed toward anti-spike CD8 responses, missing private and CD4 specificities.

V lost 1 base to trimming and J lost 0 bases, with 8 bases between them. Germline-derived CDR1 and CDR2 are SGHTA and FQGTGA. This CDR3 contains 15 residues. In TCRdb, the 5' RACE reads were re-called with MiXCR into one record per CDR3 protein. Of about 62,000 distinct CDR3 sequences listed, roughly a tenth are singletons. Worth noting for this clonotype: Its antigen is unknown.

This sequence originates from an adult who was a healthcare worker with PCR-confirmed SARS-CoV-2 infection or an uninfected control (not recorded which). V usage is TRBV7-3 and J usage is TRBJ2-3; D unclear. What was sequenced was whole blood. The CDR3 DNA sequence: TGTGCCAGCAGCTTAAGCTTGACTAGCACAGATACGCAGTATTTT. Translation gives CASSLSLTSTDTQYF.